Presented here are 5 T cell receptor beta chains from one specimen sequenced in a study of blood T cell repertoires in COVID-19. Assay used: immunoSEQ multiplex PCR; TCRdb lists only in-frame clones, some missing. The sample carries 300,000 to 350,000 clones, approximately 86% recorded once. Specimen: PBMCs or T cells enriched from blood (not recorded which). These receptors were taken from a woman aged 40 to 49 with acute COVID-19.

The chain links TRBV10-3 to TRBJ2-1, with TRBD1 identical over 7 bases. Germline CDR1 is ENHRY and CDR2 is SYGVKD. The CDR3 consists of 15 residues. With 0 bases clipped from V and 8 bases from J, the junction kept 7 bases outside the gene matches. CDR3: CAISESWTGGDEQFF. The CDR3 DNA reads TGTGCCATCAGTGAGTCCTGGACAGGTGGCGATGAGCAGTTCTTC.

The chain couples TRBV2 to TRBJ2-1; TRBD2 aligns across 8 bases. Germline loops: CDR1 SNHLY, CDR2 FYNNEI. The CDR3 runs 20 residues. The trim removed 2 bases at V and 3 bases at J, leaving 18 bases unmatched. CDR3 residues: CASSEWVRRGAAKNYNEQFF. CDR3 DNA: TGTGCCAGCAGTGAATGGGTTCGGCGGGGGGCGGCTAAAAACTACAATGAGCAGTTCTTC.

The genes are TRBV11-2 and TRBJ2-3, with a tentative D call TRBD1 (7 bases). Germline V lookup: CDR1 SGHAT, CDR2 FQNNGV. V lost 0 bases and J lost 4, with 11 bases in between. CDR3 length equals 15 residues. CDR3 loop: CASSLDGRGADTQYF. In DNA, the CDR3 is TGTGCCAGCAGCTTAGATGGCAGGGGGGCAGATACGCAGTATTTT. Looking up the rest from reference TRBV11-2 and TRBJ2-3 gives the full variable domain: EAGVAQSPRYKIIEKRQSVAFWCNPISGHATLYWYQQILGQGPKLLIQFQNNGVVDDSQLPKDRFSAERLKGVDSTLKIQPAKLEDSAVYLCASSLDGRGADTQYFGPGTRLTVL.

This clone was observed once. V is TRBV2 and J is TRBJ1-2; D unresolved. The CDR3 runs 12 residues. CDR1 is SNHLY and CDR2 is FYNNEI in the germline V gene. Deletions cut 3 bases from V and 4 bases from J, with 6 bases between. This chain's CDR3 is CASSDASYGYTF. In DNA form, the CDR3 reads TGTGCCAGCAGTGACGCGTCCTATGGCTACACCTTC.

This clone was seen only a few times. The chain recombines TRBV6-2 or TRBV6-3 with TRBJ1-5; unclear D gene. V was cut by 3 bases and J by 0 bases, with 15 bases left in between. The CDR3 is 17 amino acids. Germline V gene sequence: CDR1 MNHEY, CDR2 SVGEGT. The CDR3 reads CASSYGHPDFSNQPQHF. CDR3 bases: TGTGCCAGCAGTTATGGGCACCCGGATTTTAGCAATCAGCCCCAGCATTTT.